The next 2 T cell receptor beta chains were all read from a single sample in a study of T cells in Graves' hyperthyroidism and ophthalmopathy. RNA transcripts gave rise to amplified TCR beta CDR3 regions. Carried out on the TCR CDR3, a first-round RT-PCR used the HTBI primer set. TCRdb re-derived calls from the multiplex PCR reads in MiXCR, one entry per CDR3 protein. Found here are 750,000 to 950,000 distinct CDR3 sequences, around 39% of them singletons; the top ten hold 7.5% to 9.5%. Sequencing was done on a sample of blood. These receptors were obtained from a man aged 18-30 years with Graves' hyperthyroidism.

This clonotype was recorded at least ten times. This chain joins TRBV29-1 and TRBJ1-1; D may be TRBD1 (6 bases). The germline V gene has CDR1 SQVTM and CDR2 ANQGSEA. The length of the CDR3 is 13 residues. V was shortened by 5 bases and J by 2 bases, with 12 bases between the two germline ends. The CDR3 spells CSVQVGGNTEAFF. The CDR3 coding sequence is TGCAGCGTTCAGGTAGGGGGAAACACTGAAGCTTTCTTT.

The V gene is TRBV19, the J gene TRBJ1-5; the D gene is possibly TRBD1 (6 bases). The V and J ends lost 4 bases and 11 bases respectively, with 15 bases between them. Per germline, CDR1 LNHDA and CDR2 SQIVND (reference sequence). The CDR3 is 13 amino acids. The CDR3 nucleotides are TGTGCCAGTAGTACCCGGGGGGCAGAGACCCAGCATTTT. Translated: CASSTRGAETQHF.